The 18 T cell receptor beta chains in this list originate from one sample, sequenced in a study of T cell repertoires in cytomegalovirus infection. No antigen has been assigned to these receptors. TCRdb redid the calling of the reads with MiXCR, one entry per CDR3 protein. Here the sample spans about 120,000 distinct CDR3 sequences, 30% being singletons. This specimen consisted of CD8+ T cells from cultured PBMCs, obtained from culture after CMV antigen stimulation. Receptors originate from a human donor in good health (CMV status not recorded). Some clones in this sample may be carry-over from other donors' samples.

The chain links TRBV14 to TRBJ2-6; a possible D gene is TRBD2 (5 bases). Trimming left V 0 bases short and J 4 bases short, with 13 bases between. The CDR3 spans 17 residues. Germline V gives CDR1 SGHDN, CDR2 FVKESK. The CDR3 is CASSQDLMWRGANVLTF. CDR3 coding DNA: TGTGCCAGCAGCCAAGATTTGATGTGGAGGGGGGCCAACGTCCTGACTTTC.

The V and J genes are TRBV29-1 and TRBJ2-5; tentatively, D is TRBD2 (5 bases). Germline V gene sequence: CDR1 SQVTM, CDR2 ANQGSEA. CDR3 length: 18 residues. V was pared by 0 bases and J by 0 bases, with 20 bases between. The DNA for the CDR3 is TGCAGCGTTGAAGATACCAAAAAACTAACTAGTTACCAAGAGACCCAGTACTTC. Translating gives CSVEDTKKLTSYQETQYF.

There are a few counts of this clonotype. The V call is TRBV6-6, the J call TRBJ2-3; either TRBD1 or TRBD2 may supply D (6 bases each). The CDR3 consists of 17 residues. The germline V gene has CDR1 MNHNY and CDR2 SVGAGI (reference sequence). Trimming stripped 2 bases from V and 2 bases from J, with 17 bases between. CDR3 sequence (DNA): TGTGCCAGCAGTTACCCCCTCCGGGGGCACCCCACAGATACGCAGTATTTT. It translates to CASSYPLRGHPTDTQYF.

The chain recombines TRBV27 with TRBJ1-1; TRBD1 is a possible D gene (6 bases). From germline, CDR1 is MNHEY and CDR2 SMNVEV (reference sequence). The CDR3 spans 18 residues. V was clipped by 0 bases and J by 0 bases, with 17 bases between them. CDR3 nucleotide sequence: TGTGCCAGCAGTTTATCCTGGACAGCCGAGGGTGTGAACACTGAAGCTTTCTTT. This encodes CASSLSWTAEGVNTEAFF.

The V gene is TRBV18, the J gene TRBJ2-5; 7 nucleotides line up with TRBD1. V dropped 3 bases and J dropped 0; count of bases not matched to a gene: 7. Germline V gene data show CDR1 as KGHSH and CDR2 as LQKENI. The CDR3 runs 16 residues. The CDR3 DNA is TGTGCCAGCTCACCCCGGGACAGCCGGTACCAAGAGACCCAGTACTTC. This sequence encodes CASSPRDSRYQETQYF.

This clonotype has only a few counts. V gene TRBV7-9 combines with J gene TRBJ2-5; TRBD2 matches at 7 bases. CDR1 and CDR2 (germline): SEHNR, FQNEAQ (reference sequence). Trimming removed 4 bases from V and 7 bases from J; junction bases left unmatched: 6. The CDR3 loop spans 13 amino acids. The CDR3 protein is CASSSTSARTQYF. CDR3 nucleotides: TGTGCCAGCAGCTCCACTAGCGCGAGGACCCAGTACTTC.

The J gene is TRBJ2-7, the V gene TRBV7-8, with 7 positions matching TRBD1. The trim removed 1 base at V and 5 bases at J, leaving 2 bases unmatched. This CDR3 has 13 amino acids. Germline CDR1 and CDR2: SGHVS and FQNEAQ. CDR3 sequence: CASSLDRGNEQYF. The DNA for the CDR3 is TGTGCCAGCAGCTTAGACAGGGGTAACGAGCAGTACTTC. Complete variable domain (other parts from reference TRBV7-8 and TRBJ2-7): GAGVSQSPRYKVAKRGQDVALRCDPISGHVSLFWYQQALGQGPEFLTYFQNEAQLDKSGLPSDRFFAERPEGSVSTLKIQRTQQEDSAVYLCASSLDRGNEQYFGPGTRLTVT.

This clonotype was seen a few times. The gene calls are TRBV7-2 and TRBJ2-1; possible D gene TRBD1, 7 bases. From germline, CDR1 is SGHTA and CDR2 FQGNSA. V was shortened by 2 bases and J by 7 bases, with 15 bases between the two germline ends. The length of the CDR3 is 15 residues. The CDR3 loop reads CASSLRSQGGNEQFF. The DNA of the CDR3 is TGTGCCAGCAGCTTACGGTCCCAGGGGGGTAATGAGCAGTTCTTC. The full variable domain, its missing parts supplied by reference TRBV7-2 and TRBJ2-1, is GAGVSQSPSNKVTEKGKDVELRCDPISGHTALYWYRQSLGQGLEFLIYFQGNSAPDKSGLPSDRFSAERTGGSVSTLTIQRTQQEDSAVYLCASSLRSQGGNEQFFGPGTRLTVL.

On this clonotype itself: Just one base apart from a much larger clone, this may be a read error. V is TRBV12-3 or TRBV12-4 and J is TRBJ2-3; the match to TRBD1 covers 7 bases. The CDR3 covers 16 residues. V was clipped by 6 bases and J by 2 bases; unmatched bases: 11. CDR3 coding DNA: TGTGCCAGCAGATGGGGGACAGTGGAATTCACAGATACGCAGTATTTT. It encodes CASRWGTVEFTDTQYF.

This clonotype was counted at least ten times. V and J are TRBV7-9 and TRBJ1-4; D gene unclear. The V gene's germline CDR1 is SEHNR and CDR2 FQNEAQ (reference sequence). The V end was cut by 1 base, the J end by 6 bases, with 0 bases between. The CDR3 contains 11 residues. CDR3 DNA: TGTGCCAGCAGCTTAGATGAAAAACTGTTTTTT. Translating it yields CASSLDEKLFF.

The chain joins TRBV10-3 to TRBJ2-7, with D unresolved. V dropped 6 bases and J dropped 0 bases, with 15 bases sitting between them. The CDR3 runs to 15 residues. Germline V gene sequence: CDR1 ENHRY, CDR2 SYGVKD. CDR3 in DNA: TGTGCCATCAGGGATCCATGGGCCCCCTCCTACGAGCAGTACTTC. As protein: CAIRDPWAPSYEQYF.

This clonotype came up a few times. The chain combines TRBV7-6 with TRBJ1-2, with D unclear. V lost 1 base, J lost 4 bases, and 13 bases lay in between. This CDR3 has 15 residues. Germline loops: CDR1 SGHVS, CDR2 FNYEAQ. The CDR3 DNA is TGTGCCAGCAGCTTAGGGTCAGAGAGCTTCTATGGCTACACCTTC. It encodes CASSLGSESFYGYTF.

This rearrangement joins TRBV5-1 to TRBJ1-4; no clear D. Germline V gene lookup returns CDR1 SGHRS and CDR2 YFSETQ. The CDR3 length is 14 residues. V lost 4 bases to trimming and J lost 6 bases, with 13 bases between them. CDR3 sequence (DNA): TGCGCCAGCAGCCGGACCGGGTATGATGAAAAACTGTTTTTT. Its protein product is CASSRTGYDEKLFF.

The CDR3 bases are TGTGCCAGTACTCCTGACGGGGGCATCCCTCCCTACGAGCAGTACTTC. Protein product: CASTPDGGIPPYEQYF. V and J are TRBV19 and TRBJ2-7; D might be TRBD1 or TRBD2, each matching 6 bases. The CDR3 covers 16 residues. Germline loops: CDR1 LNHDA, CDR2 SQIVND (reference sequence). Trimming shortened V by 7 bases and J by 2 bases, and 21 bases separated the two germline ends.

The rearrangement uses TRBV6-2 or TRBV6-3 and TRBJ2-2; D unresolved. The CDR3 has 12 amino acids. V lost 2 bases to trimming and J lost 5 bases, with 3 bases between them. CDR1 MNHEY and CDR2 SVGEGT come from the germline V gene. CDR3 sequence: CASSYTTGELFF. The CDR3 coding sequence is TGTGCCAGCAGTTACACGACCGGGGAGCTGTTTTTT.

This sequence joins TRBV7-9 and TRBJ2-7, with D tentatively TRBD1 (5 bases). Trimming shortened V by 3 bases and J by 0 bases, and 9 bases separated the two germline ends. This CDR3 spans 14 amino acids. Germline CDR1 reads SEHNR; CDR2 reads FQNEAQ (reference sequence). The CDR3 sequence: CASSFPGYSYEQYF. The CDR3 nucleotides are TGTGCCAGCAGCTTCCCAGGGTACTCCTACGAGCAGTACTTC.

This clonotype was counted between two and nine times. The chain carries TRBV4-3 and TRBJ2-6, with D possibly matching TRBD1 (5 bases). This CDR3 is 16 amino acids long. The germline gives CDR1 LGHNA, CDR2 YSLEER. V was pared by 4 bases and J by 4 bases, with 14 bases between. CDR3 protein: CASSPEAGSGANVLTF. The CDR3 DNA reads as TGCGCCAGCAGCCCCGAAGCAGGGTCCGGGGCCAACGTCCTGACTTTC.

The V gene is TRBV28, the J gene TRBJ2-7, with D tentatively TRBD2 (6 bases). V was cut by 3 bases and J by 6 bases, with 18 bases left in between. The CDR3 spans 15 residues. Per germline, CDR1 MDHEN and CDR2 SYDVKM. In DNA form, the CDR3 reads TGTGCCAGCAGTTTGGAGGGCCAGGGTCCTCCCGAGCAGTACTTC. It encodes CASSLEGQGPPEQYF.